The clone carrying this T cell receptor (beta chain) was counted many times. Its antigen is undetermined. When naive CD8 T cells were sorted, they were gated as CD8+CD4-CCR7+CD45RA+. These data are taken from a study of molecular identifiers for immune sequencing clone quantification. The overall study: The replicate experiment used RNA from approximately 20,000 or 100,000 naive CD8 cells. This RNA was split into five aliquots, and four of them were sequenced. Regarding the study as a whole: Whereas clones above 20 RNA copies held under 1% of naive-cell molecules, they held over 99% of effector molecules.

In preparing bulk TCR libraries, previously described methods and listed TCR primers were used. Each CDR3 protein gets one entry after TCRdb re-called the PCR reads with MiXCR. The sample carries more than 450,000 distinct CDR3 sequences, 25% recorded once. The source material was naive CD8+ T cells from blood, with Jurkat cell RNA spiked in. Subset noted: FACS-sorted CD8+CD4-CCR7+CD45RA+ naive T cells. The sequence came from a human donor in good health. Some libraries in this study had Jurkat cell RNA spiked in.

CDR3 amino acids: CSVLLAGGNTGELFF. The CDR3 bases are TGCAGCGTCCTCCTAGCGGGAGGTAACACCGGGGAGCTGTTTTTT. The V gene is TRBV29-1, the J gene TRBJ2-2; 11 positions agree with TRBD2. V gave up 6 bases and J gave up 2 bases; unmatched junction bases: 5. This CDR3 has 15 amino acids. The germline CDR1 and CDR2 sequences are SQVTM and ANQGSEA.